The present TCR beta chain was sequenced within a study of response to subunit inactivated influenza vaccine. Overall study results and limits: The authors put forward the suggestion that each seasonal influenza vaccination may bring in only a limited number of new T cells.

The CDR3 runs to 14 residues. Germline CDR1 is SNHLY and CDR2 is FYNNEI. V lost 7 bases, J lost 5 bases, and 4 bases stayed unmatched. TCRdb used MiXCR to reprocess the RT-PCR reads, holding one entry per CDR3 protein. The sample records 450,000 to 550,000 distinct CDR3 sequences, 25% being singletons. A word on this clonotype: What it binds is not known.

Sequenced here: CD4+ T cells sorted from PBMCs, sampled about 5 days after vaccination. The chain couples TRBV2 to TRBJ2-2; TRBD1 matches at 10 bases. This receptor was obtained from a man aged 50 to 59 who received an inactivated influenza vaccine. This CDR3 reads CASTRDRGTGELFF. For the CDR3, the DNA is TGTGCCAGCACCCGGGACAGGGGTACCGGGGAGCTGTTTTTT.